The 25 T cell receptor beta chains in this list originate from one sample, sequenced in a study of cytomegalovirus exposure and HLA in healthy donors (dated 2017 in TCRdb). Library creation used the immunoSEQ multiplex PCR assay. For the multiplex PCR, a mixture combining 60 forward primers for TCR Vbeta segments and 13 reverse primers for TCR Jbeta segments was used. TCRdb took this table from immuneACCESS and kept in-frame rearrangements with V and J called. Such tables lack part of the clones; where checked against another copy, unresolved V genes explain under half of the gap, and the rest is unexplained. This sample holds 150,000 or so clones; roughly 10% were observed only once. Approximately 1.9% of the sample rests with the top ten. The specimen sequenced was PBMCs. The receptors here all came from a man aged 50 or older in good health and CMV-seronegative.

This clone has more than one count but fewer than ten. V and J are TRBV28 and TRBJ1-4; D is uncertain. V shed 4 bases and J shed 7 bases, with 16 bases lying between them. The CDR3 totals 15 residues. Germline CDR1 and CDR2: MDHEN and SYDVKM. In DNA, the CDR3 is TGTGCCAGCAGTTCTCGACCTTCCCGGGGTGAAAAACTGTTTTTT. It specifies CASSSRPSRGEKLFF.

This clone turned up a few times. The chain joins TRBV29-1 to TRBJ1-1; a weak D match, TRBD1 (5 bases). Germline V gives CDR1 SQVTM, CDR2 ANQGSEA. The CDR3 is 14 residues long. V lost 4 bases, J lost 5 bases, and 17 bases lay in between. The CDR3 DNA reads as TGCAGCGTTGTGAAGTGGCAGGGTGGGACTGAAGCTTTCTTT. Its translation is CSVVKWQGGTEAFF.

This clone has just a few counts. The chain joins TRBV4-1 to TRBJ1-5; perhaps TRBD1 as D (5 bases). CDR3 length equals 15 residues. Trimming shortened V by 6 bases and J by 6 bases, and 18 bases separated the two germline ends. Germline lookup yields CDR1 MGHRA and CDR2 YSYEKL. The CDR3 sequence: CASSPPTREGQPQHF. CDR3 DNA: TGCGCCAGCAGTCCCCCGACCAGGGAGGGTCAGCCCCAGCATTTT.

This clone was picked up a small number of times. The chain links TRBV5-1 to TRBJ1-1, with TRBD1 matching 7 bases. This CDR3 is built from 14 residues. The V gene end was trimmed by 5 bases and the J gene end by 4 bases; junction bases not matched to a gene: 8. Germline CDR1 reads SGHRS; CDR2 reads YFSETQ. The CDR3 sequence: CASRTQQGVTEAFF. The CDR3 nucleotides read TGCGCCAGCAGAACTCAGCAGGGGGTCACTGAAGCTTTCTTT.

This clone was seen a handful of times. The chain is built from TRBV27 and TRBJ1-1; TRBD1 might be the D (6 bases). In germline, CDR1 is MNHEY, CDR2 SMNVEV (reference sequence). V was pared by 5 bases and J by 5 bases, with 24 bases between. CDR3 size: 17 residues. The CDR3 here is CASSPHIQGGLWTEAFF. The CDR3 coding sequence is TGTGCCAGCAGTCCTCATATCCAAGGGGGATTGTGGACTGAAGCTTTCTTT.

In this sample, this clone turned up a few times. This rearrangement joins TRBV29-1 to TRBJ1-2; no definite D call. The V end was cut by 3 bases, the J end by 0 bases, with 8 bases between. Germline lookup yields CDR1 SQVTM and CDR2 ANQGSEA. The CDR3 runs to 13 residues. CDR3 nucleotides: TGCAGCGTTGACAGAAACCCTAACTATGGCTACACCTTC. Its protein product is CSVDRNPNYGYTF. The complete variable domain, with remaining parts taken from reference TRBV29-1 and TRBJ1-2, reads SAVISQKPSRDICQRGTSLTIQCQVDSQVTMMFWYRQQPGQSLTLIATANQGSEATYESGFVIDKFPISRPNLTFSTLTVSNMSPEDSSIYLCSVDRNPNYGYTFGSGTRLTVV.

The V gene is TRBV2, the J gene TRBJ2-7; 9 bases map to TRBD2. V was clipped by 8 bases and J by 1 base; unmatched bases: 3. Germline V gene sequence: CDR1 SNHLY, CDR2 FYNNEI. The CDR3 is 13 residues long. This CDR3 is CASASGVSYEQYV. DNA for the CDR3: TGTGCCAGCGCTAGCGGGGTTTCCTACGAGCAGTACGTC.

This clone was counted a few times. The V call is TRBV11-3, the J call TRBJ2-3, with 7 nucleotides matching TRBD1. V lost 5 bases to trimming and J lost 5 bases; unmatched junction nucleotides: 4. The length of the CDR3 is 13 residues. The germline V gene encodes CDR1 SGHNT and CDR2 YENEEA. CDR3: CASSPRDRDTQYF. CDR3 DNA sequence: TGTGCCAGCAGCCCGAGGGACAGAGATACGCAGTATTTT.

V gene TRBV2 combines with J gene TRBJ2-2; tentative D call: TRBD1 (6 bases). The CDR3 runs 14 residues. Germline assignment: CDR1 SNHLY and CDR2 FYNNEI. V was shortened by 8 bases and J by 4 bases, with 14 bases between the two germline ends. The CDR3: CASGLGAGTGELFF. As DNA, the CDR3 is TGTGCCAGCGGCTTGGGGGCCGGCACCGGGGAGCTGTTTTTT. Together with reference TRBV2 and TRBJ2-2, the CDR3 gives the full variable domain: EPEVTQTPSHQVTQMGQEVILRCVPISNHLYFYWYRQILGQKVEFLVSFYNNEISEKSEIFDDQFSVERPDGSNFTLKIRSTKLEDSAMYFCASGLGAGTGELFFGEGSRLTVL.

CDR3 in amino acids: CASSLDRGQVNTEAFF. As DNA, the CDR3 is TGTGCCAGCAGCCTAGACAGGGGGCAAGTGAACACTGAAGCTTTCTTT. This chain uses TRBV5-6 with TRBJ1-1, with 10 bases fitting TRBD1. After removal of 4 bases from V and 0 bases from J, the junction contained 6 bases not matched to a gene. From germline, CDR1 is SGHDT and CDR2 YYEEEE. The CDR3 is 16 residues long.

CDR3 sequence: CASSELGTGASDTQYF. The CDR3 bases are TGCGCCAGCAGTGAGTTGGGGACAGGGGCGTCAGATACGCAGTATTTT. The gene calls are TRBV10-2 and TRBJ2-3; 10 bases fit TRBD1. The CDR3 contains 16 residues. Germline V CDR1 and CDR2: WSHSY, SAAADI. J gave up 4 bases and V 1 base, and 5 bases lay outside the gene matches.

This clone was seen only a few times. V and J are TRBV18 and TRBJ2-7; D is ambiguous. Germline lookup yields CDR1 KGHSH and CDR2 LQKENI. Trimming pared 6 bases from V and 4 bases from J, leaving 7 bases between. The CDR3 is 11 amino acids. CDR3 sequence: CASSDIYEQYF. For the CDR3, the DNA is TGTGCCAGCTCCGACATATACGAGCAGTACTTC.

The chain has TRBV27 and TRBJ2-2; no clear D gene. The length of the CDR3 is 12 residues. The germline V and J ends were trimmed by 8 bases and 7 bases, with 11 bases remaining between them. CDR1 is MNHEY, CDR2 SMNVEV, per germline (reference sequence). CDR3 protein: CASSPAGGELFF. As DNA, the CDR3 is TGTGCCAGCTCCCCGGCAGGCGGGGAGCTGTTTTTT.

The chain uses TRBV7-6 and TRBJ2-7; 7 nucleotides align to TRBD1. The CDR3 covers 11 residues. The germline CDR1 and CDR2 sequences are SGHVS and FNYEAQ. Trimming took 1 base from V and 12 from J; bases not matched to a gene: 3. The CDR3 DNA follows: TGTGCCAGCAGCTTAGGGGACAGAAGGTACTTC. Protein sequence: CASSLGDRRYF.

In DNA, the CDR3 is TGTGCCAGCAGGCTAGGGGCTGAAGAGACCCAGTACTTC. Translation gives CASRLGAEETQYF. The chain combines TRBV28 with TRBJ2-5, with D possibly TRBD1 on 5 matching bases. The CDR3 sequence is 13 residues long. V was trimmed by 6 bases and J by 3 bases, leaving 11 bases between them. Germline CDR1 and CDR2: MDHEN and SYDVKM.

The chain has TRBV25-1 and TRBJ2-7, with TRBD2 matching over 13 bases. The CDR3 covers 16 residues. The V gene's germline CDR1 is MGHDK and CDR2 SYGVNS. V lost 6 bases to trimming and J lost 2 bases; unmatched junction nucleotides: 7. Written as DNA, the CDR3 is TGTGCCAGCAGCAGCCCGGGACTAGCGGGAACCTACGAGCAGTACTTC. Translating it yields CASSSPGLAGTYEQYF.

The CDR3 DNA sequence: TGTGCCAGCAGCAGGGGAGGGGAGAACACCGGGGAGCTGTTTTTT. It specifies CASSRGGENTGELFF. The rearrangement uses TRBV7-3 and TRBJ2-2; 7 bases match TRBD2. CDR3 size: 15 residues. Germline V gene lookup returns CDR1 SGHTA and CDR2 FQGTGA. J gave up 1 base and V 5 bases, and 4 bases lay outside the gene matches.

V and J are TRBV5-1 and TRBJ2-5, with 7 nucleotides matching TRBD1. The CDR3 has 14 amino acids. CDR1 SGHRS and CDR2 YFSETQ come from the germline V gene. Losses at the gene ends were 4 bases for V and 2 bases for J; bases not matched to a gene: 5. This chain's CDR3 is CASSLRTGQETQYF. The CDR3 region has the DNA TGCGCCAGCAGCCTGCGGACAGGTCAAGAGACCCAGTACTTC.

The chain employs TRBV6-1 and TRBJ2-7; tentatively, D is TRBD1 (6 bases). The V end lost 1 base, the J end lost 12 bases, and 13 bases lay between the germline ends. The V gene's germline CDR1 is MNHNS and CDR2 SASEGT. This CDR3 region has 12 residues. CDR3 nucleotide sequence: TGTGCCAGCAGTGAAGTGGACAGAGGAGGGTACTTC. Protein product: CASSEVDRGGYF.

The gene calls are TRBV27 and TRBJ2-1, with D perhaps TRBD2 (6 bases). The CDR3 has 15 amino acids. Deletions cut 5 bases from V and 2 bases from J, with 13 bases between. The germline V gene encodes CDR1 MNHEY and CDR2 SMNVEV (reference sequence). CDR3 protein: CASSPRGGTYNEQFF. The CDR3 nucleotides read TGTGCCAGCAGTCCCCGTGGCGGGACCTACAATGAGCAGTTCTTC.

Only a few counts were recorded for this clone. The chain joins TRBV25-1 to TRBJ2-7; no reliable D call. CDR3 size: 14 residues. Trimming stripped 5 bases from V and 3 bases from J, with 14 bases between. CDR1 and CDR2 from the germline V gene are MGHDK and SYGVNS. The CDR3 region has the DNA TGTGCCAGCAGTAAATTACAAGAAAACTACGAGCAGTACTTC. Translated: CASSKLQENYEQYF.

The rearrangement joins TRBV10-2 to TRBJ2-7, with 9 bases fitting TRBD2. CDR1 WSHSY and CDR2 SAAADI come from the germline V gene. J lost 0 bases, V lost 4 bases, and 4 bases had no gene match. CDR3 size: 15 residues. In nucleotides, the CDR3 is TGCGCCAGCAGTGGGGCGCGGGAGGGCTCCTACGAGCAGTACTTC. Its translation: CASSGAREGSYEQYF.

This clone turned up a few times. V and J are TRBV7-2 and TRBJ1-1, with D maybe TRBD1 (5 bases). V was clipped by 3 bases and J by 6 bases, with 11 bases between them. The germline CDR1 and CDR2 sequences are SGHTA and FQGNSA. The CDR3 is 13 amino acids. The CDR3 reads CASSLRRGSEAFF. The DNA for the CDR3 is TGTGCCAGCAGCTTGCGACGGGGGTCTGAAGCTTTCTTT.

This clone has only a few counts. This chain connects TRBV28 to TRBJ1-4; possibly TRBD1 for D (6 bases). Trimming stripped 2 bases from V and 4 bases from J, with 8 bases between. Germline V gives CDR1 MDHEN, CDR2 SYDVKM. This CDR3 comprises 14 residues. The CDR3: CASSLAGDNEKLFF. In nucleotides, the CDR3 is TGTGCCAGCAGTTTAGCAGGGGATAATGAAAAACTGTTTTTT.

This clone was seen only a few times. V is TRBV7-8 and J is TRBJ2-7; TRBD1 agrees at 7 bases. The CDR3 runs 18 residues. The V gene's germline CDR1 is SGHVS and CDR2 FQNEAQ. V was pared by 4 bases and J by 1 base, with 16 bases of the junction left unmatched. The CDR3 protein is CASSSRRSGRGISYEQYF. The CDR3 nucleotides read TGTGCCAGCAGCTCCCGACGTTCGGGCAGGGGGATTTCCTACGAGCAGTACTTC. Based on the CDR3 plus reference TRBV7-8 and TRBJ2-7, the full variable domain is GAGVSQSPRYKVAKRGQDVALRCDPISGHVSLFWYQQALGQGPEFLTYFQNEAQLDKSGLPSDRFFAERPEGSVSTLKIQRTQQEDSAVYLCASSSRRSGRGISYEQYFGPGTRLTVT.